The entry below describes one T cell receptor (beta chain). Its target is not known. Time point described: cycle 4 day 1 (C4D1), after less than 7 weeks of nivolumab. In every patient, relapse followed autologous stem cell transplantation, while exposure to brentuximab vedotin differed. This entry comes from a study of PD-1 blockade in classical Hodgkin lymphoma. Study-level points and caveats: A reduction in baseline TCR diversity was reportedly seen in newly diagnosed patients relative to healthy donors.

Clones were sequenced by immunoSEQ multiplex PCR, and TCRdb holds only the in-frame ones, with some missing. The sample includes 6,900 or so clones, approximately 86% of them seen just once. Germline lookup yields CDR1 SGHTA and CDR2 FQGNSA. The CDR3 has 14 residues. Trimming removed 5 bases from V and 8 bases from J, with 15 bases in between. This receptor was obtained from a human donor with classical Hodgkin lymphoma. The rearrangement links TRBV7-2 to TRBJ2-2; a possible D gene is TRBD2 (5 bases). The sequencing here drew on peripheral blood mononuclear cells (PBMCs), taken before the fourth cycle of nivolumab. The DNA of the CDR3 is TGTGCCAGCAGCCCGACCCTTTGGACTGGGGAGCTGTTTTTT. Its translation is CASSPTLWTGELFF.